Listed below are T cell receptor beta chains from one sample, sequenced in a study of shared clonotypes between healthy human individuals. Generated by immunoSEQ multiplex PCR, the TCRdb table keeps only in-frame clones and is missing some. The table records roughly 530,000 clones, approximately 95% of them present only once. The sequenced sample was naive CD4+ T cells sorted from blood. Receptors were obtained from a woman in her 30s in good health. Both conserved end residues are part of each CDR3. D genes are given only for firm matches.

D gene: -; J gene: TRBJ2-7; V gene: TRBV7-9; CDR3 protein: CASSTSYEQYF; CDR3 DNA: TGTGCCAGCAGCACCTCCTACGAGCAGTACTTC
D gene: -; J gene: TRBJ2-5; V gene: TRBV2; CDR3 protein: CASRVATQYF; CDR3 DNA: TGTGCCAGCAGGGTAGCGACCCAGTACTTC
D gene: TRBD1; J gene: TRBJ2-2; V gene: TRBV28; CDR3 protein: CASSDRTGHRELFF; CDR3 DNA: TGTGCCAGCAGTGACCGGACAGGACATAGGGAGCTGTTTTTT
D gene: -; J gene: TRBJ2-5; V gene: TRBV28; CDR3 protein: CASSFVRVFQTQYF; CDR3 DNA: TGTGCCAGCAGTTTCGTCCGGGTGTTCCAGACCCAGTACTTC
D gene: -; J gene: TRBJ1-2; V gene: TRBV5-4; CDR3 protein: CASSATMNYGYTF; CDR3 DNA: TGTGCCAGCAGCGCGACGATGAACTATGGCTACACCTTC
D gene: -; J gene: TRBJ2-7; V gene: TRBV21-1; CDR3 protein: CASSNHTRGAYEQYF; CDR3 DNA: TGTGCCAGCAGCAACCATACACGAGGGGCCTACGAGCAGTACTTC
D gene: -; J gene: TRBJ1-6; V gene: TRBV6-6; CDR3 protein: CASIRDANSPLHF; CDR3 DNA: TGTGCCAGCATTAGGGACGCTAATTCACCCCTCCACTTT
D gene: -; J gene: TRBJ2-7; V gene: TRBV30; CDR3 protein: CAWSADWYEQYF; CDR3 DNA: TGTGCCTGGAGTGCGGATTGGTACGAGCAGTACTTC
D gene: -; J gene: TRBJ2-7; V gene: TRBV21-1; CDR3 protein: CASSKPKESRYEQYF; CDR3 DNA: TGTGCCAGCAGCAAACCCAAAGAGTCCCGCTACGAGCAGTACTTC
D gene: -; J gene: TRBJ1-5; V gene: TRBV5-5; CDR3 protein: CASSWLDSLNQPQHF; CDR3 DNA: TGTGCCAGCAGCTGGTTGGACAGCCTCAATCAGCCCCAGCATTTT
D gene: TRBD1; J gene: TRBJ1-2; V gene: TRBV28; CDR3 protein: CASGQGDRNYGYTF; CDR3 DNA: TGTGCCAGCGGGCAAGGGGACAGAAACTATGGCTACACCTTC